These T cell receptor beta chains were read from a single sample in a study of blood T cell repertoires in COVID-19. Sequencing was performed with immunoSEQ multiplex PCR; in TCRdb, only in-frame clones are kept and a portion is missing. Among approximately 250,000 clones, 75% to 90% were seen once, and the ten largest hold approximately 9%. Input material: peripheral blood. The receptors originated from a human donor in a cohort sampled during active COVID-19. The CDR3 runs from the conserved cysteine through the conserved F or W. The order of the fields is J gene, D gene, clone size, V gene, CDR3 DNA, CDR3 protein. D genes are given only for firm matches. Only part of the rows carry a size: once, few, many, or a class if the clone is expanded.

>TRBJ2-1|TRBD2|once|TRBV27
TGTGCCAGCAGTTATAGCGGGAGGCTCTACAATGAGCAGTTCTTC
CASSYSGRLYNEQFF
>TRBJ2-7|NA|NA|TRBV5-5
TGTGCCAGCAGCCCCCCGAGAGTCTGGACAGACACCTCCTACGAGCAGTACTTC
CASSPPRVWTDTSYEQYF
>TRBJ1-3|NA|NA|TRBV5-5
TGTGCCAGCAGCTTGAATGCAGGGGCTATGGCTGGAAACACCATATATTTT
CASSLNAGAMAGNTIYF
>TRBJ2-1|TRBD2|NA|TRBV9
TGTGCCAGCAGCGCGCGGGGGGGACTAGCGGGATCCTCCTACAATGAGCAGTTCTTC
CASSARGGLAGSSYNEQFF
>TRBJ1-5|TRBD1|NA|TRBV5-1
TGCGCCAGCAGCTTGGGGGTAGGGGGCCCAAGCAATCAGCCCCAGCATTTT
CASSLGVGGPSNQPQHF
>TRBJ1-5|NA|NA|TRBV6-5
TGTGCCAGCAGCCGGGACATCAATCAGCCCCAGCATTTT
CASSRDINQPQHF
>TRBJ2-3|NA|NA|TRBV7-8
TGTGCCAGCAGCTTAGTGGGGGGGCTGGGGGATACGCAGTATTTT
CASSLVGGLGDTQYF
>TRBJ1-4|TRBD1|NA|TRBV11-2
TGTGCCAGCAGCCCATTCCCGGGACAGGGTAATGAAAAACTGTTTTTT
CASSPFPGQGNEKLFF
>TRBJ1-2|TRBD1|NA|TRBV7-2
TGTGCCAGCAGCTTAGGTGTGATCATTGGTAGGGGGCCCCTTTATGGCTACACCTTC
CASSLGVIIGRGPLYGYTF
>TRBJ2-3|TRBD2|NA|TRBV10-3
TGTGCCACCACGAGATCTAGCGGGGTGATCACAGATACGCAGTATTTT
CATTRSSGVITDTQYF
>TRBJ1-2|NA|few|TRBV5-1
TGCGCCAGCAGCTTGGGATTGACGGGGCGCGGGGATGGCTACACCTTC
CASSLGLTGRGDGYTF
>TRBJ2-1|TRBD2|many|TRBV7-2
TGTGCCAGCAGCTTCGGGGGTTGGACTAGTACGGGCAATGAGCAGTTCTTC
CASSFGGWTSTGNEQFF
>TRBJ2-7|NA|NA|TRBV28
TGTGCCAGCAGTTTGTATAGCGGTTTGAGCTCCTACGAGCAGTACTTC
CASSLYSGLSSYEQYF
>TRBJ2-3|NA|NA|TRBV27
TGTGCCAGCAGGAGACAGAGCACAGATACGCAGTATTTT
CASRRQSTDTQYF
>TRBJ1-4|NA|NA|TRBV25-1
TGTGCCAGCAGCCCCAAGGACAGCTACAATGAAAAACTGTTTTTT
CASSPKDSYNEKLFF
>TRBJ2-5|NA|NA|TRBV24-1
TGTGCCACCAGTGCCGCGGAGGAGTTTCAAGAGACCCAGTACTTC
CATSAAEEFQETQYF
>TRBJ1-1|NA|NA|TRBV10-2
TGCGCCAGCAGTGTAGGAGGATTGAACACTGAAGCTTTCTTT
CASSVGGLNTEAFF
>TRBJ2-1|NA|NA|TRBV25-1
TGTGCCAGCAGTGAATTATTAAGGACGGGATCCTACAATGAGCAGTTCTTC
CASSELLRTGSYNEQFF
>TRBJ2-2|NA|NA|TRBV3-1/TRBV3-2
TGTGCCAGCAGCCAAGTCCCTGGAGGGGCGAACACCGGGGAGCTGTTTTTT
CASSQVPGGANTGELFF
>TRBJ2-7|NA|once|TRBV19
TGTGCCAGTAGTATTGGGGCTGAATATTCCTACGAGCAGTACTTC
CASSIGAEYSYEQYF
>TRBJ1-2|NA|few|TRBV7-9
TGTGCCAGCAGCCCCCCCGGTCAAGGCTACACCTTC
CASSPPGQGYTF
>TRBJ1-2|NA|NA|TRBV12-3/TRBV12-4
TGTGCCAGCAGTTTAAGACTATATGGCTACACCTTC
CASSLRLYGYTF
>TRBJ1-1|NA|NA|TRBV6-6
TGTGCCAGCAGTCGTCTAGTCTTGTTGAACACTGAAGCTTTCTTT
CASSRLVLLNTEAFF
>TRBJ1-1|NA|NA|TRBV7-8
TGTGCCAGCAGCCGCGGACAGATAGGGACTGAAGCTTTCTTT
CASSRGQIGTEAFF
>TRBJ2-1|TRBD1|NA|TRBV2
TGTGCCAGCCAGAGAACTCGACAGGGTGTCAGAGGGTGGGAGCAGTTCTTC
CASQRTRQGVRGWEQFF
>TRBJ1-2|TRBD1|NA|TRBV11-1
TGTGCCAGCAGCAATACAGGGGAGGGCTACACCTTC
CASSNTGEGYTF
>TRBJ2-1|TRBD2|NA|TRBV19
TGTGCCAGTACCTCGGGAGGGCCCTACAATGAGCAGTTCTTC
CASTSGGPYNEQFF
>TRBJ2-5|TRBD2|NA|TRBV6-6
TGTGCCAGCAGTTATTCTGGGACTAGACTGTCGGAGACCCAGTACTTC
CASSYSGTRLSETQYF
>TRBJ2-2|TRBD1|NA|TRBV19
TGTGCCACTGGGACAGGGGGGAACACCGGGGAGCTGTTTTTT
CATGTGGNTGELFF
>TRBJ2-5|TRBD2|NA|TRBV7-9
TGTGCCAGCAGCTTAATAGGGACTAGTATGGAGACCCAGTACTTC
CASSLIGTSMETQYF
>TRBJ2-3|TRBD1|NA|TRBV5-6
TGTGCCAGCAGCTTCAGGACAGGGGGCACAGATACGCAGTATTTT
CASSFRTGGTDTQYF
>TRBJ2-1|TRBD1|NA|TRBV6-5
TGTGCCAGCAGGGAGATACCGGGACAGACCTTCTTC
CASREIPGQTFF
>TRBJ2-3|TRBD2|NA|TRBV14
TGTGCCAGCAGCCAAGGGGTGGGACCACGACTAGCCGATACGCAGTATTTT
CASSQGVGPRLADTQYF
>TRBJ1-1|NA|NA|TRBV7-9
TGTGCCAGCAGCCCACTTAAAGGGGTAAACACTGAAGCTTTCTTT
CASSPLKGVNTEAFF
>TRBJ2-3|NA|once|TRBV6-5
TGTGCCAGCGAGAGCGCAACCAATACGCAGTATTTT
CASESATNTQYF
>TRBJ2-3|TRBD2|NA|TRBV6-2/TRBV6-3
TGTGCCAGCAGCACATACCGGGGGGGCACAGATACGCAGTATTTT
CASSTYRGGTDTQYF
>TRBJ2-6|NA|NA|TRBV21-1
TGTGCCAGCAGCAAAGTTATCCAGGAAAACCGGTCTGGGGCCAACGTCCTGACTTTC
CASSKVIQENRSGANVLTF
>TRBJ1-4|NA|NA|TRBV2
TGTGCCAGCATGAAGTCCAGGGGCACTAATGAAAAACTGTTTTTT
CASMKSRGTNEKLFF
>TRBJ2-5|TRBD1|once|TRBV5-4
TGTGCCAGCAGCCTCGACAGGGTCCAAGAGACCCAGTACTTC
CASSLDRVQETQYF
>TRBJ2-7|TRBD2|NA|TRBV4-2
TGTGCCAGCAGCCCTCTAGCGGGGGGCGGCGTCCACGAGCAGTACTTC
CASSPLAGGGVHEQYF
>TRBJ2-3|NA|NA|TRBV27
TGTGCCGTTAGAGACTTCAGCACAGATACGCAGTATTTT
CAVRDFSTDTQYF
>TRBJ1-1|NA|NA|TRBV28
TGTGCCAGCAGTACCTTCAGGGCCATGAACACTGAAGCTTTCTTT
CASSTFRAMNTEAFF
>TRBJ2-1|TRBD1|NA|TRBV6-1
TGTGCCAGCAGTGAAGTGAGTAGGGGGCTTTCAAACAATGAGCAGTTCTTC
CASSEVSRGLSNNEQFF
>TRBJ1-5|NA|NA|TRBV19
TGTGCCAGTAGTATGCTAGGGGAGCCCCAGCATTTT
CASSMLGEPQHF
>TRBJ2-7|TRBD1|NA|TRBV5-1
TGCGCCAGCAGCGCAGCCCGGGACAGCTCCTACGAGCAGTACTTC
CASSAARDSSYEQYF
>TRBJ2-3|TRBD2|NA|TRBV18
TGTGCCAGCTCACCACCCATATCCGGCCAACTAGCGGGGGGCACAGATACGCAGTATTTT
CASSPPISGQLAGGTDTQYF
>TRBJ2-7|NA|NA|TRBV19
TGTGCCAGTAGTACTCCTGGCGGGCGCTTTCCCTACGAGCAGTACTTC
CASSTPGGRFPYEQYF
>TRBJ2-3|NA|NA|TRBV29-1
TGCAGCGTTGTTCTTGCGGGGCCAGATACGCAGTATTTT
CSVVLAGPDTQYF
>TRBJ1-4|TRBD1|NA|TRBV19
TGTGCCAGTAGTGAAATTGGGACAGTCGGAGAAAAACTGTTTTTT
CASSEIGTVGEKLFF